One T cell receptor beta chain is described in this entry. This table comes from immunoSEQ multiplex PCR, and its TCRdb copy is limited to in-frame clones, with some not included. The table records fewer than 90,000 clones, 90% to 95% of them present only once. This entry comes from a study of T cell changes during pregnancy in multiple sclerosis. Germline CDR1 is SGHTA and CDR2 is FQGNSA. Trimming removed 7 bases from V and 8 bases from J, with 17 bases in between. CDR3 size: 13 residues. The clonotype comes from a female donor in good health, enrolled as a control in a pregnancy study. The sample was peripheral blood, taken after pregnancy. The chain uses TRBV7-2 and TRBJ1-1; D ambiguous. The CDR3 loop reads CASTPRGGFEAFF. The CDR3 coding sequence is TGTGCCAGCACCCCTAGAGGCGGGTTCGAAGCTTTCTTT.